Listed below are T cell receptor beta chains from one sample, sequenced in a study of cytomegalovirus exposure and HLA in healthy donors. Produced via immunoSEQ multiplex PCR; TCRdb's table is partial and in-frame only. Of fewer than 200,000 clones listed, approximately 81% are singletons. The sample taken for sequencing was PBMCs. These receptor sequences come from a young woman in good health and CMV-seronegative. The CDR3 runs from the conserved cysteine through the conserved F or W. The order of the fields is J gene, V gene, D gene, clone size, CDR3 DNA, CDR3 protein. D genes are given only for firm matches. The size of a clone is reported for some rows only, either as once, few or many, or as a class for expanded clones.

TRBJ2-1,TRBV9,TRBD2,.,TGTGCCAGCAGCGTGACTAGCGGGAGGATAAATGAGCAGTTCTTC,CASSVTSGRINEQFF
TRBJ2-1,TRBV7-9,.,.,TGTGCCAGCAGCTTGATCTGGAGCCAAGAGCAGTTCTTC,CASSLIWSQEQFF
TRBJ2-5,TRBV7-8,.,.,TGTGCCAGCAGCTCAACGAGGGGGTCGACGGAGACCCAGTACTTC,CASSSTRGSTETQYF
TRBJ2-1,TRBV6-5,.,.,TGTGCCAGCTCGGGTGAGCAGTTCTTC,CASSGEQFF
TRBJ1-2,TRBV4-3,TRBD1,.,TGCGCCAGCAGCCAAGAACCGCCTGGGACAGCCAGAGGTCCCGGTGGCTACACCTTC,CASSQEPPGTARGPGGYTF
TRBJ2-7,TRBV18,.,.,TGTGCCAGCTCACCGCCGATGCTCTACGAGCAGTACTTC,CASSPPMLYEQYF
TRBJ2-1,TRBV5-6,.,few,TGTGCCAGCAGAGAGGGGACATACAATGAGCAGTTCTTC,CASREGTYNEQFF
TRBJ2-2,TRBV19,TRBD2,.,TGTGCCAGTACCCTGACTAGCGTCCCGAACACCGGGGAGCTGTTTTTT,CASTLTSVPNTGELFF
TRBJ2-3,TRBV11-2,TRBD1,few,TGTGCCAGTAAAAGGTTCCAGGGGGTCAGCTCCGGTACGCAGTATTTT,CASKRFQGVSSGTQYF
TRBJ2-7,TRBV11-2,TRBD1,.,TGTGCCAGCAGCTTCACCCGGACAGGCCTCTACGAGCAGTACTTC,CASSFTRTGLYEQYF
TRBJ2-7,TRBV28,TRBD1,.,TGTGCCAGCAGTCCAGAGGACAGGGGAGTCTACGAGCAGTACTTC,CASSPEDRGVYEQYF
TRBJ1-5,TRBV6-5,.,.,TGTGCCAGCAGTAGGGGAGGGGGGAGCAATCAGCCCCAGCATTTT,CASSRGGGSNQPQHF
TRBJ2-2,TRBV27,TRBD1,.,TGTGCCAGCAGACCGGGGGACAGGGCCGGGGAGCTGTTTTTT,CASRPGDRAGELFF
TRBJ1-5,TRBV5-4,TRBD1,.,TGTGCCAGCAGCTACGGGACAGTCAATCAGCCCCAGCATTTT,CASSYGTVNQPQHF
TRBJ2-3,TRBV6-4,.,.,TGTGCCAGCAGTGTTGACGGGAACACAGATACGCAGTATTTT,CASSVDGNTDTQYF
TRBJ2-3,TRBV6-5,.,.,TGTGCCAGCATCCAACAGGGTTGGATAACAGATACGCAGTATTTT,CASIQQGWITDTQYF
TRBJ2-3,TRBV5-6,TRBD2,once,TGTGCCAGCAGCTTGGGCGGGGGGTCCACAGATACGCAGTATTTT,CASSLGGGSTDTQYF
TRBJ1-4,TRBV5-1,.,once,TGCGCCAGCAGCTTTCTAGGACAGCCGAATGAAAAACTGTTTTTT,CASSFLGQPNEKLFF
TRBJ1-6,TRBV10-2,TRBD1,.,TGCGCCAGCAGTGAAACAGGGGTATCACCCCTCCACTTT,CASSETGVSPLHF
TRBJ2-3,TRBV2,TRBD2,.,TGTGCCAGCAGGGGAGGCGGACGTCCGGGACTAGAGCAGTATTTT,CASRGGGRPGLEQYF
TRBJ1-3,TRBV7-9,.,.,TGTGCCAGCAGCCTCGGTACCTCTGGAAACACCATATATTTT,CASSLGTSGNTIYF
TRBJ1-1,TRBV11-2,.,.,TGTGCCAGCAGCTTCCTTACAGGGTACTGGACTGAAGCTTTCTTT,CASSFLTGYWTEAFF
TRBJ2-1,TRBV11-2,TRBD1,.,TGTGCCAGCAGCCCAAGTACAGGGGGCTATGAGCAGTTCTTC,CASSPSTGGYEQFF
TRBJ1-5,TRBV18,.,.,TGTGCCAGCTCCCTCCGGGACACGACTCAGCCCCAGCATTTT,CASSLRDTTQPQHF
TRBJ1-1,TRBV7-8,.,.,TGTGCCAGCAGCTTAAGGACAGATTTTGCTTTCTTT,CASSLRTDFAFF
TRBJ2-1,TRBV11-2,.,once,TGTGCCAGCAGCGTCAGAACAGGGCAGGCCTACAATGAGCAGTTCTTC,CASSVRTGQAYNEQFF